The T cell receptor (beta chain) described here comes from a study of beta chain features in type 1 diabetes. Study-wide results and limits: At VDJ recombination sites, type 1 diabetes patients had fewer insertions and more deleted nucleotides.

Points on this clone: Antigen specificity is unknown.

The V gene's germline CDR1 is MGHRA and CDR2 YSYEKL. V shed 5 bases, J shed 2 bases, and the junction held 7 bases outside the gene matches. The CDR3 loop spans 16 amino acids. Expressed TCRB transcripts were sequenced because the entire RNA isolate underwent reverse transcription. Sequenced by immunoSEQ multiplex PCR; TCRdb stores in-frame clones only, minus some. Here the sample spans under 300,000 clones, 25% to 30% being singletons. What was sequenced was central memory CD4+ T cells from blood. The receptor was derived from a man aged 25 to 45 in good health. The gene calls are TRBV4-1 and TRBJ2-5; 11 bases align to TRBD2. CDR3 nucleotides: TGCGCCAGCAGCGGGTCCGGGACTAGCGGACAAGAGACCCAGTACTTC. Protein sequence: CASSGSGTSGQETQYF.